These 8 T cell receptor beta chains came from one sample sequenced in a study of CD8+CD57+ T cells in acquired aplastic anemia. Genomic DNA served as template for TCR beta VDJ and CDR3 profiling. TCRdb ran MiXCR on the reads and lists one entry per CDR3 protein. Of about 160,000 distinct CDR3 sequences listed, roughly two thirds were seen once; the top ten hold more than 35%. All sequencing subjects had displayed CD8+CD57+ cell expansion on flow cytometry. Sample: sorted CD4+, CD8+, or CD8+CD57+ T cells (not recorded which) from PBMCs. The receptors were sampled from a human donor with aplastic anemia.

The chain combines TRBV29-1 with TRBJ2-7; a weak D match, TRBD2 (6 bases). Germline V CDR1 and CDR2: SQVTM, ANQGSEA. V was pared by 3 bases and J by 9 bases, with 15 bases between. The CDR3 has 12 residues. The CDR3 DNA is TGCAGCGTTGAGTTGGGAGTGGGGGGGCAGTACTTC. Amino acid sequence: CSVELGVGGQYF.

J is TRBJ2-7 and V is TRBV10-1; the D is unclear. Germline CDR1 and CDR2: WNHNN and SYGVQD (reference sequence). V dropped 6 bases and J dropped 1 base, with 10 bases sitting between them. The CDR3 has 13 amino acids. CDR3 in amino acids: CASRDRPSYEQYF. The CDR3 nucleotides are TGCGCCAGCAGAGACCGACCGTCCTACGAGCAGTACTTC.

The rearrangement uses TRBV24-1 and TRBJ1-1; no definite D call. This CDR3 has 14 amino acids. Trimming took off 9 bases at V and 0 bases at J, with 13 bases between the two ends. CDR1 is KGHDR, CDR2 SFDVKD, per germline. Written as DNA, the CDR3 is TGTGCCACCCAACGAAATGGGGTGAACACTGAAGCTTTCTTT. Encoded protein: CATQRNGVNTEAFF.

Here the CDR3 DNA reads TGTGCCAGCAGCTTAGCAGGGTTGAACACCGGGGAGCTGTTTTTT. This translates into CASSLAGLNTGELFF. The chain recombines TRBV7-6 with TRBJ2-2, with D unclear. V dropped 0 bases and J dropped 1 base, with 6 bases sitting between them. This CDR3 comprises 15 residues. Germline lookup yields CDR1 SGHVS and CDR2 FNYEAQ.

This chain joins TRBV7-8 and TRBJ2-5, with D perhaps matching TRBD2 (5 bases). CDR1 is SGHVS and CDR2 is FQNEAQ in the germline V gene. The V end was cut by 5 bases, the J end by 0 bases, with 7 bases between. This CDR3 comprises 13 residues. As DNA, the CDR3 is TGTGCCAGCAGCCGACTAAACCAAGAGACCCAGTACTTC. Protein sequence: CASSRLNQETQYF.

The J gene is TRBJ1-2, the V gene TRBV6-6; D gene unclear. The CDR3 is made up of 13 amino acids. Germline V CDR1 and CDR2: MNHNY, SVGAGI (reference sequence). V shed 0 bases and J shed 7 bases, with 9 bases lying between them. CDR3 residues: CASSYSGRSGYTF. The CDR3 DNA is TGTGCCAGCAGTTACTCCGGACGGAGTGGCTACACCTTC.

To note about this clonotype: A junction boundary mismatches the germline segment, possibly from a read error. The chain recombines TRBV9 with TRBJ1-2, with unresolved D. From germline, CDR1 is SGDLS and CDR2 YYNGEE. This CDR3 is 16 amino acids long. The CDR3 region has the DNA TGTGCCAGCAGCGCTTACGACCACTCAAGGGAATATGACTACACCTTC. As protein: CASSAYDHSREYDYTF. Full variable domain (remainder filled in from reference TRBV9 and TRBJ1-2): DSGVTQTPKHLITATGQRVTLRCSPRSGDLSVYWYQQSLDQGLQFLIQYYNGEERAKGNILERFSAQQFPDLHSELNLSSLELGDSALYFCASSAYDHSREYDYTFGSGTRLTVV.

The genes are TRBV5-1 and TRBJ2-1; D gene uncertain. Germline V lookup: CDR1 SGHRS, CDR2 YFSETQ. The V end was cut by 2 bases, the J end by 0 bases, with 6 bases between. This CDR3 is 14 amino acids long. The CDR3, as DNA: TGCGCCAGCAGCTTACAGAGCTCCTACAATGAGCAGTTCTTC. Translation gives CASSLQSSYNEQFF.